The text below deals with one TCR beta chain. Its antigen is currently unknown. TCRdb's table, derived via immunoSEQ multiplex PCR, lists solely in-frame clones and lacks some. The sample shows some 300,000 clones, 80% of them seen only once. Trimming cost V 4 bases and J 2 bases; bases outside gene matches: 5. This CDR3 has 15 amino acids. Germline V lookup: CDR1 MNHNS, CDR2 SASEGT. This sample is drawn from a study of cytotoxic CD8 clonotypes in ibrutinib-treated CLL. Overall study context: Among patients, some 24 responded partially and 2 completely; around 14 then stayed remitted and some 12 progressed after median around 66 months. Study results and caveats: Sustained-remission patients were sampled at one set of times and progressing patients at different ones. Having risen at ibrutinib response, clonality had fallen back toward baseline by progression. Rare overall, public clonotypes shrank or held steady under therapy.

The sequence came from a human donor with chronic lymphocytic leukemia. The chain uses TRBV6-1 and TRBJ1-2, with 9 bases matching TRBD1. The sample consisted of PBMCs, taken before ibrutinib treatment. DNA for the CDR3: TGTGCCAGCAGTGGACCGGGACAGGGAAACTATGGCTACACCTTC. This encodes CASSGPGQGNYGYTF.